These 29 T cell receptor beta chains originate from one sample sequenced in a study of blood T cell repertoires in COVID-19. Profiling relied on immunoSEQ multiplex PCR, and the TCRdb table lists in-frame clones only, not all of them. The data hold some 53,000 clones, with roughly nine tenths observed a single time. The material sequenced was peripheral blood. These receptors were taken from a man in his sixties with active COVID-19.

J is TRBJ2-7 and V is TRBV27, with 11 bases that match TRBD1. Trimming cost V 5 bases and J 2 bases; bases outside gene matches: 5. Germline V gene lookup returns CDR1 MNHEY and CDR2 SMNVEV (reference sequence). The CDR3 totals 15 residues. CDR3 region: CASSLKGQGAYEQYF. As DNA, the CDR3 is TGTGCCAGCAGTCTTAAGGGACAGGGGGCCTACGAGCAGTACTTC.

The J gene is TRBJ2-7, the V gene TRBV7-9; possibly TRBD2 for D (7 bases). The V end lost 1 base, the J end lost 3 bases, and 16 bases lay between the germline ends. The CDR3 is made up of 16 amino acids. Per germline, CDR1 SEHNR and CDR2 FQNEAQ (reference sequence). CDR3: CASSLGRGGADYEQYF. DNA for the CDR3: TGTGCCAGCAGCTTAGGTAGGGGGGGCGCGGACTACGAGCAGTACTTC.

The chain links TRBV4-2 to TRBJ2-3; 10 nucleotides agree with TRBD2. This CDR3 has 16 residues. Germline V gene lookup returns CDR1 LGHNA and CDR2 YNFKEQ. Losses at the gene ends were 2 bases for V and 0 bases for J; bases not matched to a gene: 2. The CDR3 is CASSQMTSGSTDTQYF. CDR3 coding DNA: TGTGCCAGCAGCCAAATGACTAGCGGGAGCACAGATACGCAGTATTTT.

The genes are TRBV27 and TRBJ1-1, with a tentative D call TRBD1 (6 bases). Between the trimmed V and J ends, which lost 6 bases and 4 bases, there was a span of 15 bases. CDR1 is MNHEY and CDR2 is SMNVEV in the germline V gene (reference sequence). The CDR3 runs 14 residues. Here the CDR3 reads CASRQQGGSTEAFF. CDR3 DNA sequence: TGTGCCAGCAGACAACAGGGAGGGAGCACTGAAGCTTTCTTT.

The V gene is TRBV9, the J gene TRBJ2-1; D may be TRBD2 (5 bases). This CDR3 spans 15 amino acids. In germline, CDR1 is SGDLS, CDR2 YYNGEE. V was pared by 0 bases and J by 6 bases, with 13 bases between. This chain's CDR3 is CASSVGESKANEQFF. CDR3 in DNA: TGTGCCAGCAGCGTAGGGGAGTCAAAGGCCAATGAGCAGTTCTTC.

The V and J genes are TRBV6-4 and TRBJ2-1; 8 bases line up with TRBD2. Germline-derived CDR1 and CDR2 are MRHNA and SNTAGT. The CDR3 sequence is 15 residues long. With V trimmed by 2 bases and J by 10 bases, 10 bases remained unmatched. CDR3 DNA: TGTGCCAGCAGTGACGCTAGCGGGCCTCCCCACGAGCAGTTCTTC. Amino acid sequence: CASSDASGPPHEQFF.

This clone came up once. V is TRBV7-3 and J is TRBJ1-2, with D hard to call. The germline V gene has CDR1 SGHTA and CDR2 FQGTGA. The CDR3 consists of 15 residues. V lost 5 bases and J 3 bases, leaving 16 bases between the germline ends. CDR3 nucleotide sequence: TGTGCCAGCAGCCCCTCCCGGTCAGGCGACTATGGCTACACCTTC. Translated, it gives CASSPSRSGDYGYTF. The whole variable domain, remainder taken from reference TRBV7-3 and TRBJ1-2, is GAGVSQTPSNKVTEKGKYVELRCDPISGHTALYWYRQSLGQGPEFLIYFQGTGAADDSGLPNDRFFAVRPEGSVSTLKIQRTERGDSAVYLCASSPSRSGDYGYTFGSGTRLTVV.

The rearrangement joins TRBV19 to TRBJ1-1; D possibly corresponds to TRBD1 (6 bases). This CDR3 contains 12 residues. Trimming cost V 3 bases and J 4 bases, with 6 bases left between them. The germline V gene has CDR1 LNHDA and CDR2 SQIVND (reference sequence). This CDR3 reads CASSIRGTEAFF. The CDR3 DNA reads TGTGCCAGTAGTATCAGGGGCACTGAAGCTTTCTTT.

V and J are TRBV28 and TRBJ2-7; TRBD1 matches at 7 bases. The junction had 12 bases not matched to a gene; V was cut back by 5 bases and J by 2 bases. The CDR3 contains 16 residues. Germline V gives CDR1 MDHEN, CDR2 SYDVKM. CDR3 protein: CASSPPPVRGPYEQYF. CDR3 nucleotides: TGTGCCAGCAGTCCCCCCCCGGTTAGGGGGCCCTACGAGCAGTACTTC.

This chain links TRBV19 with TRBJ2-7; 7 nucleotides align to TRBD1. CDR1 is LNHDA and CDR2 is SQIVND in the germline V gene (reference sequence). V dropped 4 bases and J dropped 5; count of bases not matched to a gene: 8. This CDR3 region has 14 residues. The CDR3 region is CASSNHRGSNEQYF. The CDR3 DNA reads as TGTGCCAGTAGTAACCACAGGGGTAGTAACGAGCAGTACTTC.

The chain joins TRBV5-4 to TRBJ2-1, with 12 nucleotides matching TRBD2. V dropped 3 bases and J dropped 5; count of bases not matched to a gene: 15. The length of the CDR3 is 19 residues. The germline CDR1 and CDR2 sequences are SGHNT and YYREEE (reference sequence). As DNA, the CDR3 is TGTGCCAGCAGCTGGGTGGTCGGACTAGCGGGATTATCCGACAATGAGCAGTTCTTC. This translates into CASSWVVGLAGLSDNEQFF.

This clone was counted only a few times. This chain connects TRBV6-5 to TRBJ1-5; unclear D gene. Germline V lookup: CDR1 MNHEY, CDR2 SVGAGI. The CDR3 contains 13 residues. Trimming removed 5 bases at V and 3 bases at J, with 8 bases between. The CDR3 DNA is TGTGCCAGCAGTCGGTTCCCCAATCAGCCCCAGCATTTT. Protein sequence: CASSRFPNQPQHF.

The V call is TRBV21-1, the J call TRBJ1-3. TRBV21-1 is labeled a pseudogene. The CDR3 spans 19 residues. Written as DNA, the CDR3 is TGTGCCAGCAGCCGGGGCACAGGAGGGTTCGAGGACTCTGGAAACACCATATATTTT. Residues: CASSRGTGGFEDSGNTIYF.

This clone was seen just once. Other DNA sequences in the same sample also yield this CDR3. The chain uses TRBV5-5 and TRBJ1-2; 11 nucleotides line up with TRBD1. The V gene end was trimmed by 3 bases and the J gene end by 2 bases; junction bases not matched to a gene: 3. Germline lookup yields CDR1 SGHKS and CDR2 YYEKEE (reference sequence). The CDR3 has 15 amino acids. The CDR3 sequence: CASSYGQGANYGYTF. The CDR3 coding sequence is TGTGCCAGCAGCTATGGACAGGGGGCGAACTATGGCTACACCTTC.

This clone has a single count. The chain employs TRBV2 and TRBJ2-1; 8 positions match TRBD1. Germline V gene data show CDR1 as SNHLY and CDR2 as FYNNEI. With V trimmed by 4 bases and J by 1 base, 3 bases remained unmatched. The CDR3 is made up of 15 amino acids. In DNA form, the CDR3 reads TGTGCCAGCAGTGTGACAGGGGATTCCTACAATGAGCAGTTCTTC. Residues: CASSVTGDSYNEQFF.

This chain connects TRBV19 to TRBJ1-4; TRBD1 might be the D (6 bases). V lost 5 bases and J lost 4, with 8 bases in between. This CDR3 comprises 13 residues. Germline V gene sequence: CDR1 LNHDA, CDR2 SQIVND (reference sequence). CDR3 sequence reads: CASSRTVNEKLFF. CDR3 nucleotide sequence: TGTGCCAGTAGTCGGACAGTTAATGAAAAACTGTTTTTT.

V gene TRBV29-1 combines with J gene TRBJ1-2; 7 bases agree with TRBD1. V lost 0 bases and J lost 4; bases outside the gene matches: 11. CDR1 SQVTM and CDR2 ANQGSEA come from the germline V gene. The CDR3 sequence is 16 residues long. Here the CDR3 reads CSVEDRQGQKGYGYTF. In DNA form, the CDR3 reads TGCAGCGTTGAAGATCGACAGGGACAAAAGGGCTATGGCTACACCTTC.

J is TRBJ2-5 and V is TRBV7-9; 9 nucleotides align to TRBD2. Germline CDR1 and CDR2: SEHNR and FQNEAQ (reference sequence). The junction had 14 bases not matched to a gene; V was cut back by 2 bases and J by 4 bases. There are 18 residues in the CDR3. The CDR3 here is CASSLQRLAGDKRETQYF. The CDR3 DNA follows: TGTGCCAGCAGCTTACAAAGGTTAGCGGGGGACAAACGAGAGACCCAGTACTTC.

V gene TRBV6-2 or TRBV6-3 combines with J gene TRBJ1-2; no clear D. The V end was cut by 6 bases, the J end by 8 bases, with 16 bases between. CDR1 MNHEY and CDR2 SVGEGT come from the germline V gene. CDR3 length: 13 amino acids. CDR3 DNA: TGTGCCAGCAGCATCGATGGGAGAAGAGGCTACACCTTC. Residues: CASSIDGRRGYTF.

The gene calls are TRBV28 and TRBJ2-3; D is perhaps TRBD2 (5 bases). This CDR3 region has 14 residues. Germline CDR1 is MDHEN and CDR2 is SYDVKM. Deletions cut 4 bases from V and 2 bases from J, with 10 bases between. The CDR3 reads CASSSPGSTDTQYF. The CDR3 DNA sequence: TGTGCCAGCAGTTCCCCGGGGTCCACAGATACGCAGTATTTT.

The table lists this clone with a count of one. This sequence joins TRBV5-6 and TRBJ2-7, with 9 bases aligning to TRBD1. This CDR3 has 15 amino acids. The V segment lost 4 bases and the J segment 0 bases; nucleotides outside the gene matches: 5. Germline lookup yields CDR1 SGHDT and CDR2 YYEEEE. Written as DNA, the CDR3 is TGTGCCAGCAGCCCGGACAGGGGAGGCTCCTACGAGCAGTACTTC. Residues: CASSPDRGGSYEQYF.

This chain joins TRBV5-1 and TRBJ1-6, with D possibly TRBD1 on 5 matching bases. CDR3 length equals 16 residues. Germline-derived CDR1 and CDR2 are SGHRS and YFSETQ. V was pared by 0 bases and J by 8 bases, with 15 bases between. The CDR3 nucleotides read TGCGCCAGCAGCTTGGGAATGGCGGGGACGGATTCACCCCTCCACTTT. Residues: CASSLGMAGTDSPLHF.

The V and J genes are TRBV7-9 and TRBJ2-2; 8 bases agree with TRBD2. J lost 6 bases, V lost 7 bases, and 4 bases had no gene match. Germline V gives CDR1 SEHNR, CDR2 FQNEAQ (reference sequence). The CDR3 loop spans 13 amino acids. CDR3 region: CASTRRGAGELFF. CDR3 DNA sequence: TGTGCCAGCACACGGCGGGGGGCCGGGGAGCTGTTTTTT.

The rearrangement joins TRBV5-6 to TRBJ2-1; TRBD2 agrees at 7 bases. This CDR3 region has 18 residues. V lost 6 bases and J lost 5; bases outside the gene matches: 20. In germline, CDR1 is SGHDT, CDR2 YYEEEE. The CDR3 coding sequence is TGTGCCAGCACCCACCTTGTTGCGGGAGTGGGTTCTGACAATGAGCAGTTCTTC. Its translation is CASTHLVAGVGSDNEQFF.

The J gene is TRBJ2-5, the V gene TRBV7-2, with 7 bases identical to TRBD2. This CDR3 region has 15 residues. V was clipped by 2 bases and J by 1 base; unmatched bases: 4. CDR1 and CDR2 from the germline V gene are SGHTA and FQGNSA. CDR3 protein: CASSLFSGAQETQYF. For the CDR3, the DNA is TGTGCCAGCAGCTTATTCAGCGGGGCCCAAGAGACCCAGTACTTC.

This clone came up once. This chain uses TRBV4-3 with TRBJ2-1; D is possibly TRBD1 (6 bases). Germline assignment: CDR1 LGHNA and CDR2 YSLEER. V gave up 4 bases and J gave up 7 bases, with 8 bases separating them. The CDR3 consists of 12 residues. CDR3 sequence reads: CASSRTANEQFF. The CDR3 nucleotides are TGCGCCAGCAGCCGGACAGCAAATGAGCAGTTCTTC.

The CDR3 coding sequence is TGTGCCAGCAGCAAATCAAGGCAGGGGAACACCGGGGAGCTGTTTTTT. Its translation: CASSKSRQGNTGELFF. V and J are TRBV21-1 and TRBJ2-2; the table gives TRBD1 as D, unverified against the DNA. TRBV21-1 is labeled a pseudogene. This CDR3 has 16 amino acids.

The J gene is TRBJ1-4, the V gene TRBV18, with 10 bases aligning to TRBD1. The germline gives CDR1 KGHSH, CDR2 LQKENI. The CDR3 covers 15 residues. Trimming at V came to 1 base and at J to 7 bases, leaving 3 bases not matched to a gene. The CDR3 here is CASSPRQGAAEKLFF. DNA for the CDR3: TGTGCCAGCTCACCACGACAGGGGGCGGCTGAAAAACTGTTTTTT.

This clone has only a few counts. The chain combines TRBV4-3 with TRBJ1-5; no clear D gene. V was shortened by 0 bases and J by 7 bases, with 28 bases between the two germline ends. Germline V gene sequence: CDR1 LGHNA, CDR2 YSLEER. This CDR3 is 20 amino acids long. The CDR3 here is CASSQDWDQPGYGLGQPQHF. The CDR3 region has the DNA TGCGCCAGCAGCCAAGATTGGGATCAGCCGGGATACGGGCTGGGACAGCCCCAGCATTTT.